The source of this TCR beta chain is a study of response to subunit inactivated influenza vaccine. Study-wide findings and caveats: Authors proposed each seasonal influenza vaccination draws in few new T cells.

This clonotype was observed a handful of times. Its antigen is currently unknown. TCRdb independently ran MiXCR on the RT-PCR reads; one entry per CDR3 protein. The sample comprises a few hundred thousand distinct CDR3 sequences, over 9.5% of which are singletons, and over 9.5% rests with the top ten. The CDR3 consists of 15 residues. Trimming cost V 1 base and J 7 bases, with 14 bases left between them. Germline values: CDR1 DFQATT, CDR2 SNEGSKA (reference sequence). The rearrangement joins TRBV20-1 to TRBJ1-6; D is unclear. This TCR came from a man aged 50-59 years who received an inactivated influenza vaccine. Sequencing used PBMCs from blood, obtained roughly 48 days after vaccination. For the CDR3, the DNA is TGCAGTGCTAGAGCTGGCGGATCCTCGAATTCACCCCTCCACTTT. This sequence encodes CSARAGGSSNSPLHF.